Reported below is one T cell receptor (beta chain). Its specific antigen is unknown. No quality values exist for individual bases; no much larger clone is one base distant. The data stem from a study of Ad26.COV2.S vaccination and SARS-CoV-2 variants (dated by TCRdb to 2020 to 2023). In terms of the full investigation: Donors in the vaccine arm were drawn from COV1001, a phase I-IIa trial of Ad26.COV2.S in healthy adults that was multicentre, randomized, double-blind and placebo-controlled. Ad26.COV2.S was administered intramuscularly at 5 x 10^10 or 1 x 10^11 viral particles, either as a single shot or as two shots given 56 days apart. Sequencing of the TCRbeta repertoire served to evaluate the specificity and breadth of SARS-CoV-2-reactive T cell receptors following Ad26.COV2.S vaccination. A total of 32 samples were included in the TCR-sequenced set, comprising about 20 Ad26.COV2.S vaccine recipients, 5 placebo recipients and 8 SARS-CoV-2 convalescent individuals. Trial participants were randomized into five groups of five: low-dose or high-dose Ad26.COV2.S given once or twice, or placebo on both occasions. Throughout the experiments and outcome assessment, investigators stayed blinded to trial group allocation. The research as a whole found: The study lacked the statistical power to compare responses across vaccine doses or regimens. The authors noted that the TCR breadth and depth analyses may have underestimated total T cell responses. Ad26.COV2.S recipients had higher spike-specific TCR breadth than placebo recipients (P = 0.0014). After vaccination, spike-specific CD8+ and CD4+ T cell responses were reported to show substantial breadth. Comparable non-spike TCR breadth was observed between vaccine and placebo recipients, consistent with only spike being contained in the vaccine.

At the junction V is shortened by 10 bases and J by 5 bases; bases outside the gene matches: 9. The CDR3, cysteine through phenylalanine, is 13 amino acids long. Of the read, only the CDR3 DNA is kept; its 39 bases are in frame from base 1. CDR1 and CDR2, per the germline V gene, are MDHEN and SYDVKM. The immunoSEQ Assay was the method used to sequence TCRbeta CDR3 regions. After extraction, genomic DNA underwent amplification by bias-controlled multiplex PCR, followed by high-throughput sequencing. The study's own analysis went as follows. To quantify the absolute abundance of each unique TCRbeta CDR3 region, sequences were collapsed and filtered. T cell fraction was estimated by normalization of TCRbeta template counts to usable DNA, with usable DNA being measured through amplification of reference genes present in all nucleated cells. Repertoire TCRs were annotated as SARS-CoV-2-specific by exact matching of V gene, CDR3 amino acid sequence and J gene to a known reactive TCR set. The reference SARS-CoV-2 TCR set was obtained from MIRA and was filtered for enrichment in COVID-19-positive ImmuneCODE repertoires, whereby public or cross-reactive TCRs were removed. Using the MIRA antigens, annotated TCRs were further analysed by specific ORF or by position within an ORF. Depth was the summed frequency of annotated unique rearrangements, while breadth was defined as annotated unique rearrangements over total unique productive rearrangements. TCR breadth was compared between groups using two-sided Wilcoxon rank-sum tests. Entries here come from immuneACCESS through TCRdb and include only in-frame sequences with V and J called. Some clones fail to appear in such tables; in the studies checked, an unresolved V gene covers under half of the shortfall, and the cause of the remainder is unknown. V and J calls and clone size follow that table, whereas D and trimming were derived from the DNA. This sample has 350,000 to 500,000 clones in its table, and less than 95% of those were observed once. The leading ten clones occupy less than 5.5% of the sample.

Explained via the paper, the treatment or condition label denotes: around 19 received Ad26.COV2.S at low or high dose, single or two shots; about 5 received placebo; per-sample allocation not given. Repertoires of vaccine and placebo recipients were sequenced from samples collected on day 63 after the first injection. In Cohort 1b, roughly 25 adults aged 18-55 years were enrolled at a single site in Boston, USA, between 29 July and 7 August 2020. Ad26.COV2.S was a replication-incompetent adenovirus type 26 vector expressing a prefusion-stabilized SARS-CoV-2 spike protein from the original Wuhan strain.

The rearranged chain carries TRBV28 and TRBJ2-7; 9 central nucleotides agree with TRBD1. The sequence was obtained from a person between 18 and 60 years old who received the Ad26.COV2.S COVID-19 vaccine or a placebo. Material: peripheral blood, obtained in a trial of Ad26.COV2.S vaccine versus placebo. The nucleotides read TGTGCCACGATCCTAAGGGACAGGGACGAGCAGTACTTC. Its protein product is CATILRDRDEQYF.